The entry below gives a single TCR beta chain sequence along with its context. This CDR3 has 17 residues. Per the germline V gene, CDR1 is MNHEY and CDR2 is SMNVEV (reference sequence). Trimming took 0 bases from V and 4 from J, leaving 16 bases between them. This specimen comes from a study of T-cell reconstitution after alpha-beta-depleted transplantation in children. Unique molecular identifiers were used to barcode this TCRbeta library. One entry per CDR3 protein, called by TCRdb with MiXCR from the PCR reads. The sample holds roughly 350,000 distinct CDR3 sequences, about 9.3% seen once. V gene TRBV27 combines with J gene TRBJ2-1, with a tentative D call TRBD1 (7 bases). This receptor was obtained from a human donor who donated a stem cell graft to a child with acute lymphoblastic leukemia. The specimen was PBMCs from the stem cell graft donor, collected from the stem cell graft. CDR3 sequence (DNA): TGTGCCAGCAGTTTATCGGCTGGCGGGACAGTATACAATGAGCAGTTCTTC. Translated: CASSLSAGGTVYNEQFF.